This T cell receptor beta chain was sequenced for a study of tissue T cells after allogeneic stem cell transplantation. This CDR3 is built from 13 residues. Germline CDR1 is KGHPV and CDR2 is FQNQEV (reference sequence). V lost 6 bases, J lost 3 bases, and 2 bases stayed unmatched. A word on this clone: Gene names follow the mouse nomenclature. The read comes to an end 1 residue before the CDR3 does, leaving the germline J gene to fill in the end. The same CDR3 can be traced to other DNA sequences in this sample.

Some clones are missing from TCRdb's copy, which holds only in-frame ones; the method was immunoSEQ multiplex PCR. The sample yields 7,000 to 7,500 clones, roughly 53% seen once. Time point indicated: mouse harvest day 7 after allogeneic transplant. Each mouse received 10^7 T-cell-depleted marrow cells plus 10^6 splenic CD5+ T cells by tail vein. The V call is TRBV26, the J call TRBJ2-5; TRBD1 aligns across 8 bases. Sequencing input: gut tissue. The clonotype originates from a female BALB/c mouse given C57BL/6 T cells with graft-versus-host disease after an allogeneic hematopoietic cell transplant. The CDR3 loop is CASSRTGQDTQYF. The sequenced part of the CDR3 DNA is TGTGCCAGCAGCCGGACAGGGCAAGACACCCAGTAC. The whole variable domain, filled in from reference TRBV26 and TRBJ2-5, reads NSKVIQTPRYLVKGQGQKAKMRCIPEKGHPVVFWYQQNKNNEFKFLINFQNQEVLQQIDMTEKRFSAECPSNSPCSLEIQSSEAGDSALYLCASSRTGQDTQYFGPGTRLLVL.